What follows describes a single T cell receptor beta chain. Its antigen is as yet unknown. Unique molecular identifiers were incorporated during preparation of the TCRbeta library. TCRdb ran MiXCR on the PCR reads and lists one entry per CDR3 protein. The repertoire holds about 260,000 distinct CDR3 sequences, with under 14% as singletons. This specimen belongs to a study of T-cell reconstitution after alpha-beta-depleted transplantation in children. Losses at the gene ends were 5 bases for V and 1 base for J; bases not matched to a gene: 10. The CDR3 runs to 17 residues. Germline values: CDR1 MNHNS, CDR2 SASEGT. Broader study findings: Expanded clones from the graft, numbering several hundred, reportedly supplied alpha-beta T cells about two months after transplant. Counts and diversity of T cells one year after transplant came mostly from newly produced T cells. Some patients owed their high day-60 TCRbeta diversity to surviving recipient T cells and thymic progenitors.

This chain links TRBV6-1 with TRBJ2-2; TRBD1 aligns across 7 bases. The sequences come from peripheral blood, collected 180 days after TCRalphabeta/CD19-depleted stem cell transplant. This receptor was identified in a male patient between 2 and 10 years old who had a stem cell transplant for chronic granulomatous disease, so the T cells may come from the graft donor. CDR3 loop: CASSLFKGQKNTGELFF. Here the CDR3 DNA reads TGTGCCAGCAGTCTTTTCAAGGGACAGAAGAACACCGGGGAGCTGTTTTTT.